The 19 T cell receptor beta chains given below trace back to one sample, sequenced in a study of T cells in Graves' hyperthyroidism and ophthalmopathy. Researchers took RNA transcripts and amplified the TCR beta CDR3 regions from them. First-round RT-PCR targeting the TCR CDR3 was performed with the HTBI primer set. TCRdb ran MiXCR on the multiplex PCR reads and lists one entry per CDR3 protein. The repertoire has 200,000 to 250,000 distinct CDR3 sequences, 17% of them found once; the top ten carry 50%. Sequencing input: blood. These receptors came from a man in his forties or fifties with Graves' hyperthyroidism.

This clonotype was recorded many times. The rearrangement uses TRBV20-1 and TRBJ2-5, with 15 bases that match TRBD2. V lost 5 bases, J lost 5 bases, and 9 bases stayed unmatched. Germline CDR1 DFQATT, CDR2 SNEGSKA (reference sequence). CDR3 length: 16 residues. CDR3 amino acids: CSAARTSGRAWETQYF. The CDR3 DNA follows: TGCAGTGCTGCCCGGACTAGCGGGAGGGCCTGGGAGACCCAGTACTTC.

The chain is built from TRBV5-6 and TRBJ2-7, with 13 bases matching TRBD2. Germline V gene lookup returns CDR1 SGHDT and CDR2 YYEEEE. CDR3 size: 15 residues. The J segment lost 3 bases and the V segment lost 4 bases, leaving 4 bases of the junction unmatched. In DNA form, the CDR3 reads TGTGCCAGCAGCCCACTAGCGGGAGGGGACTACGAGCAGTACTTC. Translated: CASSPLAGGDYEQYF.

The V call is TRBV11-2, the J call TRBJ1-1, with TRBD1 identical over 12 bases. CDR3 length: 16 residues. The germline V gene has CDR1 SGHAT and CDR2 FQNNGV. Trimming took 6 bases from V and 7 from J; bases not matched to a gene: 12. CDR3 coding DNA: TGTGCCAGCAGAGAGCCCGGGACAGGGGGCGGTGATGAAGCTTTCTTT. Translating gives CASREPGTGGGDEAFF.

Of note for this clonotype: This may arise from a read error, as a much more abundant clone is one base away. This chain uses TRBV5-1 with TRBJ2-1; the D gene is possibly TRBD2 (6 bases). The CDR3 runs to 16 residues. Germline V gives CDR1 SGHRS, CDR2 YFSETQ. The CDR3 DNA reads TGCGTCAGCAGCTACCGGGGACTGACGGCTTACAATGAGCAGTTCTTC. It is translated as CVSSYRGLTAYNEQFF.

The V gene is TRBV5-1, the J gene TRBJ1-1, with D possibly TRBD1 on 6 matching bases. V lost 4 bases and J 7 bases, leaving 17 bases between the germline ends. The germline gives CDR1 SGHRS, CDR2 YFSETQ. The CDR3 is 14 amino acids. The DNA of the CDR3 is TGCGCCAGCAGCCAAACCAACAGGGTCGGTGAAGCTTTCTTT. Translating it yields CASSQTNRVGEAFF. Variable domain in full (rest from reference TRBV5-1 and TRBJ1-1): KAGVTQTPRYLIKTRGQQVTLSCSPISGHRSVSWYQQTPGQGLQFLFEYFSETQRNKGNFPGRFSGRQFSNSRSEMNVSTLELGDSALYLCASSQTNRVGEAFFGQGTRLTVV.

V gene TRBV20-1 combines with J gene TRBJ1-2, with 10 bases that match TRBD1. The germline V gene encodes CDR1 DFQATT and CDR2 SNEGSKA (reference sequence). There are 13 residues in the CDR3. Trimming at V came to 2 bases and at J to 4 bases, leaving 1 base not matched to a gene. The CDR3 region is CSARRTGGYGYTF. The DNA for the CDR3 is TGCAGTGCTAGAAGGACAGGGGGCTATGGCTACACCTTC.

This clonotype was recorded at least ten times. The DNA of the CDR3 is TGCGCCAGCAGCTTACAGGGGGCAAGGGCCGGGGAGCTGTTTTTT. Translating gives CASSLQGARAGELFF. The chain combines TRBV5-1 with TRBJ2-2; TRBD1 matches at 9 bases. Germline CDR1 SGHRS, CDR2 YFSETQ. V trimming: 2 bases; J trimming: 6 bases; junction bases outside the gene matches: 5. This CDR3 spans 15 amino acids.

This clonotype was detected a few times. This chain joins TRBV11-3 and TRBJ1-2; 9 bases fit TRBD1. CDR3 length equals 15 residues. V was clipped by 3 bases and J by 2 bases; unmatched bases: 4. The germline gives CDR1 SGHNT, CDR2 YENEEA. CDR3 sequence: CASSLGQGPNYGYTF. CDR3 coding DNA: TGTGCCAGCAGCTTGGGACAGGGACCCAACTATGGCTACACCTTC.

The V call is TRBV20-1, the J call TRBJ1-1, with D perhaps matching TRBD1 (5 bases). Looked up from germline, CDR1 is DFQATT and CDR2 is SNEGSKA (reference sequence). V was cut by 5 bases and J by 11 bases, with 12 bases left in between. The CDR3 contains 10 residues. The DNA of the CDR3 is TGCAGTGCTCTTACAGCAGGGGCTTTCTTT. This gives the protein CSALTAGAFF.

This clonotype was seen a few times. This chain uses TRBV29-1 with TRBJ2-3, with D maybe TRBD2 (5 bases). V lost 1 base and J lost 2, with 10 bases in between. Germline CDR1 is SQVTM and CDR2 is ANQGSEA. CDR3 length equals 14 residues. CDR3 nucleotide sequence: TGCAGCGTTGAAGTGGGAGCCCCCACAGATACGCAGTATTTT. Translating gives CSVEVGAPTDTQYF.

In its sample, this clonotype was seen many times. In nucleotides, the CDR3 is TGTGCCTGGAGTGTAGGACCTCAACAGCCCCAGCATTTT. Translated: CAWSVGPQQPQHF. The J gene is TRBJ1-5, the V gene TRBV30; D gene ambiguous. V lost 0 bases, J lost 7 bases, and 10 bases lay in between. The CDR3 covers 13 residues. Germline assignment: CDR1 GTSNPN and CDR2 SVGIG (reference sequence).

This clonotype was found many times. The V and J genes are TRBV28 and TRBJ2-1, with D perhaps TRBD2 (6 bases). This CDR3 region has 14 residues. CDR1 MDHEN and CDR2 SYDVKM come from the germline V gene. V gave up 6 bases and J gave up 9 bases, with 18 bases separating them. The CDR3 sequence is CASSGTYGSGEQFF. The DNA of the CDR3 is TGTGCCAGCAGCGGGACTTACGGGTCGGGTGAGCAGTTCTTC.

This clonotype was seen at least ten times. The chain links TRBV2 to TRBJ1-5; unclear D gene. Germline V gene sequence: CDR1 SNHLY, CDR2 FYNNEI. Deletions cut 4 bases from V and 5 bases from J, with 6 bases between. The CDR3 consists of 12 residues. The CDR3 loop reads CASSGHDQPQHF. CDR3 nucleotides: TGTGCCAGCAGTGGGCACGATCAGCCCCAGCATTTT.

This clonotype was observed many times. The chain has TRBV30 and TRBJ2-5; 9 positions match TRBD1. Germline CDR1 reads GTSNPN; CDR2 reads SVGIG (reference sequence). The CDR3 has 10 residues. After removal of 8 bases from V and 12 bases from J, the junction contained 7 bases not matched to a gene. CDR3 sequence reads: CALRRDREYF. CDR3 nucleotides: TGTGCCCTGCGACGGGACAGGGAGTACTTC. The full variable domain, in which reference TRBV30 and TRBJ2-5 provide the parts outside the CDR3, is SQTIHQWPATLVQPVGSPLSLECTVEGTSNPNLYWYRQAAGRGLQLLFYSVGIGQISSEVPQNLSASRPQDRQFILSSKKLLLSDSGFYLCALRRDREYFGPGTRLLVL.

In regard to this clonotype: One base away lies a much larger clone, so this may be a sequencing read error. The chain carries TRBV18 and TRBJ2-1; TRBD2 aligns across 9 bases. Germline CDR1 and CDR2: KGHSH and LQKENI. CDR3 length equals 15 residues. The CDR3 sequence: CASPPSAGGLNEQFF. The CDR3 region has the DNA TGTGCCAGCCCACCAAGCGCGGGAGGGCTCAATGAGCAGTTCTTC.

The chain links TRBV7-9 to TRBJ2-2; a weak D match, TRBD1 (5 bases). CDR1 and CDR2 from the germline V gene are SEHNR and FQNEAQ (reference sequence). The CDR3 runs to 14 residues. The V gene lost 1 base and the J gene lost 4 bases, with 7 bases spanning the gap. The CDR3 here is CASSLGQSTGELFF. The CDR3 DNA follows: TGTGCCAGCAGCTTAGGACAGTCCACCGGGGAGCTGTTTTTT.

The table lists this clonotype with many counts. The chain links TRBV20-1 to TRBJ2-5, with TRBD2 as a possible D gene (6 bases). The CDR3 loop spans 15 amino acids. CDR1 is DFQATT and CDR2 is SNEGSKA in the germline V gene (reference sequence). V dropped 0 bases and J dropped 5 bases, with 16 bases sitting between them. CDR3 protein: CSARDWEAWRETQYF. The CDR3 region has the DNA TGCAGTGCTAGAGATTGGGAGGCTTGGAGGGAGACCCAGTACTTC.

Ten or more counts support this clonotype. The chain uses TRBV2 and TRBJ2-7; no clear D gene. V lost 10 bases and J lost 7, with 14 bases in between. The V gene's germline CDR1 is SNHLY and CDR2 FYNNEI. CDR3 length equals 11 residues. The CDR3 sequence is CAKEVLGEQYF. DNA for the CDR3: TGTGCCAAAGAGGTCCTCGGGGAGCAGTACTTC.

The sample holds many counts of this clonotype. The chain carries TRBV29-1 and TRBJ2-7, with D hard to call. V shed 0 bases and J shed 5 bases, with 11 bases lying between them. CDR1 and CDR2 (germline): SQVTM, ANQGSEA. The CDR3 spans 13 residues. The CDR3 spells CSVEDDTVNEQYF. CDR3 nucleotide sequence: TGCAGCGTTGAAGATGACACGGTAAACGAGCAGTACTTC.